One and the same sample provided the 10 T cell receptor beta chains below, sequenced in a study of blood T cell repertoires in COVID-19. Profiling relied on immunoSEQ multiplex PCR, and the TCRdb table lists in-frame clones only, not all of them. Among some 73,000 clones, approximately 92% were seen once, and the ten largest hold less than 9%. The specimen sequenced was peripheral blood. Receptors originate from a human donor in a cohort sampled during active COVID-19.

The J gene is TRBJ2-2, the V gene TRBV5-4; TRBD2 aligns across 11 bases. With 4 bases clipped from V and 4 bases from J, the junction kept 6 bases outside the gene matches. Looked up from germline, CDR1 is SGHNT and CDR2 is YYREEE (reference sequence). The CDR3 consists of 16 residues. The DNA of the CDR3 is TGTGCCAGCAGCCGGCCGGGACTAGCGGCCACCGGGGAGCTGTTTTTT. Residues: CASSRPGLAATGELFF.

V gene TRBV30 combines with J gene TRBJ1-2; D is possibly TRBD1 (5 bases). The ends were cut back, 0 bases at V and 8 bases at J, with 22 bases in the middle. Germline lookup yields CDR1 GTSNPN and CDR2 SVGIG (reference sequence). This CDR3 is 16 amino acids long. For the CDR3, the DNA is TGTGCCTGGAGTGTACTGGGGGAGGGCGTAGCGGGAGGCTACACCTTC. It encodes CAWSVLGEGVAGGYTF.

A single count supports this clone. The chain has TRBV7-6 and TRBJ1-2, with 8 bases that match TRBD1. The germline CDR1 and CDR2 sequences are SGHVS and FNYEAQ. The junction had 9 bases not matched to a gene; V was cut back by 5 bases and J by 4 bases. The CDR3 runs to 15 residues. The CDR3 here is CASSIGTGGGYGYTF. DNA of the CDR3: TGTGCCAGCAGCATAGGGACAGGAGGGGGCTATGGCTACACCTTC.

CDR3 protein: CASSQGEETQYF. In nucleotides, the CDR3 is TGTGCCTCTTCACAGGGGGAAGAGACCCAGTACTTC. V and J are TRBV7-6 and TRBJ2-5; TRBD1 agrees at 8 bases. CDR3 size: 12 residues. V dropped 11 bases and J dropped 3; count of bases not matched to a gene: 5. Germline CDR1 SGHVS, CDR2 FNYEAQ. Supplemented by reference TRBV7-6 and TRBJ2-5, the full variable domain reads GAGVSQSPRYKVTKRGQDVALRCDPISGHVSLYWYRQALGQGPEFLTYFNYEAQQDKSGLPNDRFSAERPEGSISTLTIQRTEQRDSAMYRCASSQGEETQYFGPGTRLLVL.

The chain has TRBV6-6 and TRBJ2-3; 7 nucleotides line up with TRBD2. V trimming: 0 bases; J trimming: 4 bases; junction bases outside the gene matches: 7. This CDR3 has 16 residues. The germline V gene has CDR1 MNHNY and CDR2 SVGAGI (reference sequence). Here the CDR3 DNA reads TGTGCCAGCAGTTACTCCGGGGGGAGATTTTCAGATACGCAGTATTTT. Translation gives CASSYSGGRFSDTQYF.

The V gene is TRBV28, the J gene TRBJ2-1, with 10 positions matching TRBD2. CDR1 is MDHEN, CDR2 SYDVKM, per germline. V shed 6 bases, J shed 7 bases, and the junction held 9 bases outside the gene matches. The CDR3 loop spans 15 amino acids. The CDR3 nucleotides read TGTGCCAGCAGGAGCGGGGGGGCGGGTGGTAATGAGCAGTTCTTC. This translates into CASRSGGAGGNEQFF.

This chain connects TRBV11-2 to TRBJ2-4; no clear D gene. The CDR3 spans 17 residues. Trimming took 4 bases from V and 0 from J, leaving 16 bases between them. Germline-derived CDR1 and CDR2 are SGHAT and FQNNGV. This CDR3 is CASSSEATRLAKNIQYF. The CDR3 DNA is TGTGCCAGCAGCTCCGAGGCCACGAGGCTAGCCAAAAACATTCAGTACTTC.

The chain has TRBV5-1 and TRBJ2-7; no clear D. Trimming pared 1 base from V and 7 bases from J, leaving 15 bases between. Germline CDR1 and CDR2: SGHRS and YFSETQ. CDR3 length: 14 amino acids. CDR3 nucleotide sequence: TGCGCCAGCAGCTTGCCCGACCCGTCGGGTGAGCAGTACTTC. This gives the protein CASSLPDPSGEQYF. The complete variable domain, with remaining parts taken from reference TRBV5-1 and TRBJ2-7, reads KAGVTQTPRYLIKTRGQQVTLSCSPISGHRSVSWYQQTPGQGLQFLFEYFSETQRNKGNFPGRFSGRQFSNSRSEMNVSTLELGDSALYLCASSLPDPSGEQYFGPGTRLTVT.

This clone was detected once. The chain uses TRBV28 and TRBJ2-7; 7 bases agree with TRBD1. The CDR3 totals 14 residues. J gave up 5 bases and V 2 bases, and 6 bases lay outside the gene matches. Per germline, CDR1 MDHEN and CDR2 SYDVKM. The CDR3 nucleotides are TGTGCCAGCAGTTTAAGGGACAGCCGAGACGAGCAGTACTTC. Its protein product is CASSLRDSRDEQYF.

This chain links TRBV27 with TRBJ1-2; D is uncertain. The V gene's germline CDR1 is MNHEY and CDR2 SMNVEV (reference sequence). The CDR3 totals 12 residues. Trimming shortened V by 5 bases and J by 4 bases, and 8 bases separated the two germline ends. The CDR3 spells CASSHSTYGYTF. The CDR3, as DNA: TGTGCCAGCAGTCATTCTACCTATGGCTACACCTTC.